The T cell receptor beta chain described here comes from a study of T cells in localized non-small cell lung cancer. Libraries were prepared by immunoSEQ multiplex PCR; TCRdb keeps only in-frame clonotypes and omits some of them. The sample yields about 23,000 clones, roughly 91% seen once. The specimen was peripheral blood, collected before any cancer treatment. The clonotype originates from a male donor at least 60 years old with stage I lung adenocarcinoma.

This CDR3 reads CATSRAPGQAPFGTQYF. The CDR3, as DNA: TGTGCCACCAGCAGAGCCCCGGGTCAGGCCCCCTTTGGGACGCAGTATTTT. The V call is TRBV15, the J call TRBJ2-3; D gene ambiguous. The V gene lost 1 base and the J gene lost 9 bases, with 23 bases spanning the gap. The CDR3 totals 17 residues. Germline V lookup: CDR1 LNHNV, CDR2 YYDKDF (reference sequence).